This entry concerns a single T cell receptor (beta chain). Its specificity is unknown. Generated by immunoSEQ multiplex PCR, the TCRdb table keeps only in-frame clones and is missing some. The sample includes approximately 54,000 clones, about 90% seen only once; the top ten take 3% to 4.5%. The CDR3 is 12 amino acids. CDR1 and CDR2 (germline): MDHEN, SYDVKM. V lost 11 bases to trimming and J lost 7 bases, with 17 bases between them. The data were obtained in a study of OX40 agonist ivuxolimab in advanced cancers. Study in general: Ivuxolimab, an antibody that agonizes OX40 (CD134), was administered to the patients. Hepatocellular carcinoma, melanoma, renal cell or head and neck cancer was diagnosed in the dose-escalation patients. Study-wide points: Normalized T-cell clonal expansion was also low in a subset of nonresponders. Individuals who were partial responders at 0.1-3.0 mg/kg had clonal expansion that ranked among the lowest.

This TCR was sampled from an adult with an advanced solid tumor such as melanoma, head and neck, liver or kidney cancer. V usage is TRBV28 and J usage is TRBJ1-2, with a possible D match to TRBD1 (5 bases). Source: CD4+ or CD8+ T cells sorted from blood, taken in a trial of the OX40 agonist ivuxolimab. CDR3 residues: CASPGGAGGYTF. The CDR3 DNA reads as TGTGCCTCCCCTGGAGGGGCGGGTGGCTACACCTTC.